This paragraph reports one T cell receptor beta chain. The CDR3 runs to 13 residues. Trimming removed 8 bases from V and 0 bases from J, with 11 bases in between. Germline V CDR1 and CDR2: LNHDA, SQIVND (reference sequence). The data were taken from a study of blood T cell repertoires in COVID-19. Study-wide background: Samples taken during acute and convalescent COVID-19 were collected in the United States, Italy and Spain. The analysed material was cDNA or gDNA that came from T cells, B-cell-depleted T cells, or PBMCs.

Repertoires were generated with immunoSEQ multiplex PCR, while TCRdb's copy carries only in-frame clones and drops some. The data hold 230,000 or so clones, with about 87% observed a single time. The sample comprised PBMCs or T cells enriched from blood (not recorded which). The source is a woman aged 35 to 49 with acute COVID-19. The chain carries TRBV19 and TRBJ2-7; D unresolved. The CDR3: CASRGRDSYEQYV. DNA of the CDR3: TGTGCCAGTCGCGGTCGCGACTCCTACGAGCAGTACGTC.